This is a list of T cell receptor beta chains from one sample in a study of blood T cell repertoires in COVID-19. Data came from immunoSEQ multiplex PCR; TCRdb stores just in-frame clones and leaves some out. The table shows about 100,000 clones, with approximately 91% occurring only once. The sequencing input was peripheral blood. These receptors were collected from a man in his fifties or sixties with active COVID-19. Both conserved end residues are trimmed from each CDR3. A D gene is named only where the DNA matches it firmly.

D	J	V	CDR3
-	TRBJ1-5	TRBV5-1	ASSLGQYSNQPQH
-	TRBJ1-1	TRBV5-1	ASSSLLMGSGTPGTEAF
-	TRBJ1-3	TRBV12-3/TRBV12-4	AFRGAAGNTIY
TRBD2	TRBJ2-7	TRBV2	ASSERTSGGALGEQY
-	TRBJ1-5	TRBV6-1	ASSGETRWSNSNQPQH
-	TRBJ2-2	TRBV29-1	SASSPRGGELF
-	TRBJ2-2	TRBV12-3/TRBV12-4	ASSFTGGELF
TRBD2	TRBJ2-3	TRBV7-2	ASSRTSSNTDTQY
TRBD1	TRBJ1-2	TRBV5-4	ASSSGQDASYGYT
-	TRBJ1-4	TRBV18	ASSPSGAGEKLF
TRBD2	TRBJ2-3	TRBV28	ASSGGGDTQY
-	TRBJ1-1	TRBV7-2	ASSLGGFNTEAF
TRBD2	TRBJ2-4	TRBV5-1	ASSTRDYKNIQY
-	TRBJ1-2	TRBV5-7	ASSFRSTSTYGYT
-	TRBJ2-2	TRBV7-2	ASSLRLTGELF
TRBD2	TRBJ2-3	TRBV19	ASSTSGLAGPTQY
-	TRBJ2-3	TRBV6-5	ASSSGRQTTDTQY
TRBD1	TRBJ2-7	TRBV18	ASSPGQGAHEQY
-	TRBJ1-1	TRBV3-1/TRBV3-2	ASSLTGVVAEAF
-	TRBJ2-7	TRBV7-9	ASSIQGIVSQQY
-	TRBJ1-5	TRBV6-1	ASSEALAGNQPQH
TRBD1	TRBJ2-1	TRBV24-1	ATSDFPRGNYNEQF
TRBD1	TRBJ2-2	TRBV19	ASSIQTGSTGELF
TRBD2	TRBJ2-3	TRBV15	ATSSIPGLAGSSTQDTQY
-	TRBJ1-1	TRBV28	ASSLLQGEAF
TRBD1	TRBJ2-4	TRBV6-1	ASSDGHDPGQWDIQY
TRBD1	TRBJ2-1	TRBV3-1/TRBV3-2	ASSQQGVLSENEQF